Each of the 8 T cell receptor beta chains below was sequenced from the same sample in a study of early T cells in non-severe SARS-CoV-2 infection (dated by TCRdb to the early 2020s). The library was obtained by 5' RACE. Sequencer: NextSeq 500. TCRdb reran the public reads through fastp at Q25 and MiXCR, keeping productive beta chains. Every entry covers one CDR3 protein and lists the most common genes and DNA from its rows. This sample has roughly 80,000 distinct CDR3 sequences in its table, and around 9.9% of those were observed once. Together, the top ten hold 4.8% of the sample. The material sequenced was whole blood. Receptors were obtained from an adult who was a healthcare worker with PCR-confirmed SARS-CoV-2 infection or an uninfected control (not recorded which).

This clonotype appeared a few times. This sequence joins TRBV28 and TRBJ2-3, with 14 bases matching TRBD2. V lost 5 bases, J lost 7 bases, and 5 bases stayed unmatched. Germline CDR1 MDHEN, CDR2 SYDVKM. This CDR3 spans 15 amino acids. This CDR3 reads CASSPGTSGRNTQYF. The CDR3 bases are TGTGCCAGCAGTCCGGGGACTAGCGGGAGAAATACGCAGTATTTT.

This clonotype was found many times. The chain links TRBV6-6 to TRBJ2-3; D unclear. From germline, CDR1 is MNHNY and CDR2 SVGAGI (reference sequence). Trimming left V 3 bases short and J 6 bases short, with 7 bases between. This CDR3 region has 12 residues. The CDR3 DNA sequence: TGTGCCAGCAGTTATAATCGGGATACGCAGTATTTT. Protein: CASSYNRDTQYF.

This clonotype has a count of ten or more. The chain has TRBV28 and TRBJ1-2; D is unresolved. Trimming stripped 2 bases from V and 7 bases from J, with 11 bases between. This CDR3 is 13 amino acids long. Germline lookup yields CDR1 MDHEN and CDR2 SYDVKM. CDR3 region: CASSLQSGSGYTF. For the CDR3, the DNA is TGTGCCAGCAGTTTACAGTCGGGAAGTGGCTACACCTTC.

This clonotype occurred many times. The V and J genes are TRBV7-8 and TRBJ1-5; D ambiguous. The CDR3 contains 15 residues. Trimming cost V 2 bases and J 4 bases, with 12 bases left between them. Germline CDR1 is SGHVS and CDR2 is FQNEAQ. The CDR3 DNA is TGTGCCAGCAGCTTATACCGGGAGAGGAATCAGCCCCAGCATTTT. It translates to CASSLYRERNQPQHF.

This clonotype was seen a handful of times. The rearrangement uses TRBV5-6 and TRBJ2-6; 10 nucleotides line up with TRBD1. V was pared by 3 bases and J by 1 base, with 4 bases of the junction left unmatched. CDR3 length: 17 residues. The V gene's germline CDR1 is SGHDT and CDR2 YYEEEE. CDR3 DNA sequence: TGTGCCAGCAGCTCGACAGGGGGCCCGTCTGGGGCCAACGTCCTGACTTTC. Protein: CASSSTGGPSGANVLTF.

This clonotype was detected ten times or more. The chain employs TRBV27 and TRBJ2-5; TRBD2 is a possible D gene (6 bases). Germline V gene data show CDR1 as MNHEY and CDR2 as SMNVEV (reference sequence). Trimming took off 5 bases at V and 5 bases at J, with 18 bases between the two ends. The CDR3 sequence is 15 residues long. CDR3 region: CASSPRPPGRETQYF. CDR3 coding DNA: TGTGCCAGCAGTCCCCGCCCCCCAGGGAGGGAGACCCAGTACTTC.

This clonotype occurred a few times. This rearrangement joins TRBV2 to TRBJ2-3; 7 bases align to TRBD1. Germline V lookup: CDR1 SNHLY, CDR2 FYNNEI. Losses at the gene ends were 7 bases for V and 6 bases for J; bases not matched to a gene: 13. The length of the CDR3 is 15 residues. The CDR3 here is CASKRDRPQSDTQYF. CDR3 coding DNA: TGTGCCAGCAAAAGGGACAGACCGCAGTCCGATACGCAGTATTTT.

This clonotype was seen a few times. The gene calls are TRBV20-1 and TRBJ2-1; 11 nucleotides line up with TRBD2. The ends lost 6 bases at V and 1 base at J; junction bases unmatched: 8. Germline lookup yields CDR1 DFQATT and CDR2 SNEGSKA (reference sequence). CDR3 length: 16 residues. This CDR3 is CSALIRTSGSYNEQFF. CDR3 DNA sequence: TGCAGTGCCCTCATTAGGACTAGCGGGTCCTACAATGAGCAGTTCTTC.